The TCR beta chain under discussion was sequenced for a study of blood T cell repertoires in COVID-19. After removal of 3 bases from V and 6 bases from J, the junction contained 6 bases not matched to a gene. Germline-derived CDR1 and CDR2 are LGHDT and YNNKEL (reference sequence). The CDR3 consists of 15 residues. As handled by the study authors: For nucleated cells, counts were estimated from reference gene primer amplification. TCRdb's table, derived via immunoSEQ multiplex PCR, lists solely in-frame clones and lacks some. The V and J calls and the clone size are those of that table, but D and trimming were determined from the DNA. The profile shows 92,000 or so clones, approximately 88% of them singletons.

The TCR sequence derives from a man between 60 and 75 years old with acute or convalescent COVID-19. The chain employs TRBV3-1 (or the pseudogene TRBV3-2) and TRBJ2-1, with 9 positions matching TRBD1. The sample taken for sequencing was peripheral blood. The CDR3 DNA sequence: TGTGCCAGCAGCCAGACAGGGGGTCCGGGCAATGAGCAGTTCTTC. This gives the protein CASSQTGGPGNEQFF.